A selection of T cell receptor beta chains follows, all from one sample in a study of blood T cell repertoires in COVID-19. Only in-frame clones appear in the TCRdb table, and some are missing; sequencing was by immunoSEQ multiplex PCR. Of 9,200 or so clones in the sample, about 86% are singletons; the top ten hold over 9%. Sequencing was done on a sample of peripheral blood. The receptors come from a man aged 55-75 years with acute or convalescent COVID-19. Both conserved end residues are part of each CDR3. D genes are given only for firm matches. Some rows mark clone size as missing; the rest say once, few, many or name a class of expanded clone.

J: TRBJ1-6
size: .
D: .
V: TRBV27
CDR3: CASSLAATGSPLHF
DNA: TGTGCCAGCAGTTTAGCAGCGACAGGATCACCCCTCCACTTT

J: TRBJ2-3
size: .
D: TRBD2
V: TRBV11-2
CDR3: CASSFLRLAGSDTQYF
DNA: TGTGCCAGCAGCTTCCTCCGACTAGCGGGTTCAGATACGCAGTATTTT

J: TRBJ1-3
size: .
D: .
V: TRBV15
CDR3: CATSRVRSAGNTIYF
DNA: TGTGCCACCAGCAGAGTGAGGTCTGCTGGAAACACCATATATTTT

J: TRBJ2-1
size: .
D: TRBD2
V: TRBV13
CDR3: CASSLNSGLGPAYNEQFF
DNA: TGTGCCAGCAGCTTAAATAGCGGGTTGGGGCCCGCCTACAATGAGCAGTTCTTC

J: TRBJ1-2
size: large
D: TRBD1
V: TRBV28
CDR3: CASSLQGGPGAHLYGYTF
DNA: TGTGCCAGCAGTTTACAAGGGGGCCCCGGGGCCCACCTATATGGCTACACCTTC

J: TRBJ1-1
size: .
D: TRBD1
V: TRBV7-9
CDR3: CASSQDREAAFF
DNA: TGTGCCAGCAGCCAAGACAGGGAAGCGGCTTTCTTT

J: TRBJ1-1
size: .
D: .
V: TRBV28
CDR3: CVTRERDTEAFF
DNA: TGTGTCACACGGGAGCGGGACACTGAAGCTTTCTTT

J: TRBJ2-3
size: .
D: TRBD2
V: TRBV27
CDR3: CASSLNPGGWGTDTQYF
DNA: TGTGCCAGCAGTTTAAATCCGGGGGGATGGGGCACAGATACGCAGTATTTT

J: TRBJ1-5
size: .
D: .
V: TRBV6-2/TRBV6-3
CDR3: CASSYARTSANQPQHF
DNA: TGTGCCAGCAGTTACGCCCGGACATCTGCCAATCAGCCCCAGCATTTT

J: TRBJ2-7
size: .
D: TRBD2
V: TRBV5-6
CDR3: CASSPGLAGSSYEQYF
DNA: TGTGCCAGCAGCCCCGGACTAGCGGGGAGCTCCTACGAGCAGTACTTC

J: TRBJ1-5
size: .
D: .
V: TRBV20-1
CDR3: CSASKGEYSNQPQHF
DNA: TGCAGTGCTAGTAAGGGGGAATATAGCAATCAGCCCCAGCATTTT

J: TRBJ2-5
size: .
D: .
V: TRBV5-6
CDR3: CASSFRYQETQYF
DNA: TGTGCCAGCAGCTTCAGGTACCAAGAGACCCAGTACTTC

J: TRBJ2-1
size: .
D: TRBD2
V: TRBV4-1
CDR3: CASSLSRTSGKNNEQFF
DNA: TGCGCCAGCAGCCTAAGCCGGACTAGCGGGAAGAACAATGAGCAGTTCTTC

J: TRBJ1-2
size: .
D: TRBD1
V: TRBV9
CDR3: CASSPGGTGAENGYTF
DNA: TGTGCCAGCAGCCCCGGGGGGACAGGCGCGGAGAATGGCTACACCTTC

J: TRBJ1-2
size: few
D: .
V: TRBV7-2
CDR3: CASSLGAGVRGYTF
DNA: TGTGCCAGCAGCTTAGGGGCAGGGGTACGAGGCTACACCTTC

J: TRBJ1-2
size: .
D: .
V: TRBV7-9
CDR3: CASSNPREKGLYGYTF
DNA: TGTGCCAGCAGCAACCCCAGGGAAAAAGGGCTCTATGGCTACACCTTC

J: TRBJ1-2
size: .
D: TRBD1
V: TRBV5-1
CDR3: CASSLGTGYGYTF
DNA: TGCGCCAGCAGCTTGGGGACAGGGTATGGCTACACCTTC

J: TRBJ2-1
size: .
D: TRBD2
V: TRBV2
CDR3: CASSSGLAGFNNEQFF
DNA: TGTGCCAGCAGTTCAGGACTAGCGGGCTTCAACAATGAGCAGTTCTTC

J: TRBJ2-3
size: .
D: .
V: TRBV6-5
CDR3: CASSYSFAGTDTQYF
DNA: TGTGCCAGCAGTTACTCCTTTGCGGGAACAGATACGCAGTATTTT

J: TRBJ2-1
size: .
D: TRBD2
V: TRBV11-3
CDR3: CASSSTSGSHNEQFF
DNA: TGTGCCAGCAGCTCGACTAGCGGGAGTCACAATGAGCAGTTCTTC

J: TRBJ1-5
size: .
D: TRBD1
V: TRBV30
CDR3: CAWSLGWTGINQPQHF
DNA: TGTGCCTGGAGCCTAGGTTGGACAGGGATAAATCAGCCCCAGCATTTT

J: TRBJ1-3
size: .
D: TRBD1
V: TRBV5-1
CDR3: CASSVGQESSGNTIYF
DNA: TGCGCCAGCAGCGTTGGACAGGAGAGCTCTGGAAACACCATATATTTT

J: TRBJ2-2
size: .
D: .
V: TRBV7-6
CDR3: CASSLTHTGELFF
DNA: TGTGCCAGCAGCTTAACACACACCGGGGAGCTGTTTTTT

J: TRBJ1-6
size: .
D: .
V: TRBV2
CDR3: CASRTEHNSPLHF
DNA: TGTGCCAGCAGAACAGAACATAATTCACCCCTCCACTTT

J: TRBJ2-1
size: once
D: TRBD2
V: TRBV10-3
CDR3: CAVHTSGRVNEQFF
DNA: TGTGCCGTACACACTAGCGGGAGGGTAAATGAGCAGTTCTTC

J: TRBJ2-2
size: .
D: TRBD2
V: TRBV10-2
CDR3: CAISSSGSAGELFF
DNA: TGCGCCATCTCTTCTAGCGGGAGCGCCGGGGAGCTGTTTTTT

J: TRBJ1-2
size: .
D: .
V: TRBV21-1
CDR3: CASSIGGYGYTF
DNA: TGTGCCAGCAGCATAGGGGGCTATGGCTACACCTTC

J: TRBJ1-2
size: .
D: TRBD1
V: TRBV27
CDR3: CASSADRVNYGYTF
DNA: TGTGCCAGCAGTGCGGACAGGGTAAACTATGGCTACACCTTC

J: TRBJ2-2
size: .
D: TRBD1
V: TRBV24-1
CDR3: CATSEGTGWANTGELFF
DNA: TGTGCCACCAGTGAAGGGACAGGTTGGGCGAACACCGGGGAGCTGTTTTTT

J: TRBJ1-3
size: .
D: TRBD1
V: TRBV6-5
CDR3: CASRQGYGNTIYF
DNA: TGTGCCAGCAGACAGGGGTACGGAAACACCATATATTTT

J: TRBJ1-6
size: .
D: .
V: TRBV28
CDR3: CASNQGMGNSPLHF
DNA: TGTGCCAGCAACCAGGGGATGGGAAATTCACCCCTCCACTTT

J: TRBJ1-1
size: once
D: TRBD1
V: TRBV6-5
CDR3: CASSYTQGAFIAFF
DNA: TGTGCCAGCAGTTACACCCAGGGGGCATTTATAGCTTTCTTT

J: TRBJ2-7
size: .
D: .
V: TRBV5-6
CDR3: CASSLDGYSYEQYF
DNA: TGTGCCAGCAGCCTAGACGGATACTCCTACGAGCAGTACTTC

J: TRBJ1-4
size: once
D: .
V: TRBV28
CDR3: CASSRRGWANEKLFF
DNA: TGTGCCAGCAGTAGGAGGGGCTGGGCTAATGAAAAACTGTTTTTT

J: TRBJ2-1
size: .
D: .
V: TRBV5-1
CDR3: CASTSTGEQFF
DNA: TGCGCCAGCACCTCCACAGGGGAGCAGTTCTTC

J: TRBJ1-5
size: .
D: .
V: TRBV20-1
CDR3: CSASRGLNQPQHF
DNA: TGCAGTGCTAGTCGGGGTCTTAATCAGCCCCAGCATTTT

J: TRBJ1-5
size: .
D: TRBD1
V: TRBV12-5
CDR3: CASGWTGPSNQPQHF
DNA: TGTGCTAGTGGATGGACAGGGCCGAGCAATCAGCCCCAGCATTTT

J: TRBJ2-1
size: .
D: TRBD1
V: TRBV18
CDR3: CASSPAGTGTYNEQFF
DNA: TGTGCCAGCTCACCGGCAGGGACAGGTACCTACAATGAGCAGTTCTTC

J: TRBJ1-1
size: .
D: .
V: TRBV4-1
CDR3: CASSLLLGSEIEAFF
DNA: TGCGCCAGCAGCCTACTACTAGGTAGCGAAATTGAAGCTTTCTTT

J: TRBJ2-2
size: once
D: .
V: TRBV4-1
CDR3: CASSQDSTGELFF
DNA: TGCGCCAGCAGCCAAGACTCCACCGGGGAGCTGTTTTTT

J: TRBJ2-1
size: .
D: TRBD2
V: TRBV19
CDR3: CASSWASGIYNEQFF
DNA: TGTGCCAGTAGTTGGGCTAGCGGGATCTACAATGAGCAGTTCTTC

J: TRBJ1-5
size: .
D: TRBD1
V: TRBV28
CDR3: CASSFEGAGVSNQPQHF
DNA: TGTGCCAGCAGTTTTGAGGGGGCAGGGGTTAGCAATCAGCCCCAGCATTTT